The source of this T cell receptor (beta chain) is a study of T-cell reconstitution after alpha-beta-depleted transplantation in children. This clonotype was counted at least ten times. Unique molecular identifiers were incorporated during preparation of the TCRbeta library. MiXCR, run by TCRdb on the PCR reads, gives a single entry per CDR3 protein. The sample includes hundreds of thousands of distinct CDR3 sequences, more than 9% of them seen just once. Trimming stripped 7 bases from V and 4 bases from J, with 13 bases between. Germline CDR1 reads DFQATT; CDR2 reads SNEGSKA (reference sequence). The CDR3 length is 12 residues.

The V call is TRBV20-1, the J call TRBJ1-2; D gene unclear. Sequenced here: PBMCs from the stem cell graft donor, sampled from the stem cell graft. This clonotype was sampled from a human donor who donated a stem cell graft to a child with acute myeloid leukemia. Here the CDR3 DNA reads TGCAGTGTTCCGGGAGGCGGCTATGGCTACACCTTC. Residues: CSVPGGGYGYTF.